This T cell receptor beta chain is drawn from a study of CD8+ T cells in alopecia areata. Overall study: Severity in treated patients was scored by percentage of scalp area affected. General study findings and limits: Numerous clones, expanded in lesions, remained in scalp and blood during tofacitinib.

Extraction of RNA preceded its reverse transcription into cDNA, which served as the sequencing template. The protocol was immunoSEQ multiplex PCR, while the TCRdb copy is restricted to in-frame clones and leaves out a portion. The sample records hundreds of thousands of clones, nearly 60% being singletons. The germline V gene encodes CDR1 MNHGY and CDR2 SVAAGI. The CDR3 loop spans 16 amino acids. V was pared by 4 bases and J by 0 bases, with 15 bases between. Regarding this clone: What it binds is not known.

Treatment indicated: oral pan-JAK inhibitor, 5-10 mg twice daily. Collection of lesional scalp punch biopsies and peripheral blood was performed in alopecia areata patients. The chain couples TRBV6-9 to TRBJ1-1, with D uncertain. The material sequenced was CD4+ T cells sorted from blood, taken at week 24, from a patient treated with tofacitinib. This receptor was identified in a human donor with alopecia areata. This chain's CDR3 is CASSFPAPNMNTEAFF. In nucleotides, the CDR3 is TGTGCCAGCAGTTTTCCAGCCCCGAACATGAACACTGAAGCTTTCTTT.